The next 3 T cell receptor beta chains were all read from a single sample in a study of T-cell reconstitution after alpha-beta-depleted transplantation in children. Preparation of the TCRbeta library was carried out with unique molecular identifiers. TCRdb called the PCR reads again in MiXCR, with one record for every CDR3 protein. Of approximately 500,000 distinct CDR3 sequences listed, 25% to 30% are singletons. This specimen consisted of PBMCs, obtained before TCRalphabeta/CD19-depleted stem cell transplant. The receptors were sampled from a boy under two years old with Wiskott-Aldrich syndrome, due to receive a stem cell transplant.

The chain is built from TRBV14 and TRBJ2-1, with D possibly TRBD1 on 5 matching bases. The CDR3 extends over 13 amino acids. V lost 0 bases and J lost 13, with 13 bases in between. The germline V gene encodes CDR1 SGHDN and CDR2 FVKESK. The CDR3 is CASSQDRGRFQFF. CDR3 nucleotide sequence: TGTGCCAGCAGCCAAGATAGGGGCCGTTTTCAGTTCTTC.

This clonotype was seen a few times. The rearrangement joins TRBV12-3 or TRBV12-4 to TRBJ2-4; TRBD2 aligns across 8 bases. The CDR3 loop spans 15 amino acids. V trimming: 6 bases; J trimming: 0 bases; junction bases outside the gene matches: 4. In DNA, the CDR3 is TGTGCCAGCAGGCCTAGCGGGTCAGCCAAAAACATTCAGTACTTC. It is translated as CASRPSGSAKNIQYF.

This clonotype was seen a few times. The chain carries TRBV6-1 and TRBJ2-7; TRBD1 matches at 10 bases. CDR1 and CDR2 (germline): MNHNS, SASEGT. The CDR3 is 14 residues long. Germline trimming cut 6 bases from V and 5 bases from J; bases unmatched to any gene: 7. The CDR3 region is CASRASGQGNEQYF. CDR3 coding DNA: TGTGCCAGCAGGGCTTCGGGACAGGGGAACGAGCAGTACTTC.